This T cell receptor beta chain was profiled in a study of CD8+CD57+ T cells in acquired aplastic anemia. Study summary: The mean DNA yield obtained from sorted CD4+ and CD8+ cells came to 3.2 ug. Points from the study as a whole: Researchers report that 25 to 35 CD8+ CDR3 sequences appeared in both patients and controls.

The CDR3 runs 16 residues. Germline V gene sequence: CDR1 PRHDT, CDR2 FYEKMQ (reference sequence). Germline trimming cut 1 base from V and 7 bases from J; bases unmatched to any gene: 9. For this clonotype: Its specificity is unknown.

Patients selected for sequencing had displayed CD8+CD57+ cell expansion by flow cytometry. With no exception, the patients had severe acquired aplastic anemia. Genomic DNA provided the template from which TCR beta VDJ and CDR3 profiles were obtained. TCRdb reprocessed the reads via MiXCR and lists one record per CDR3 protein. Of 200,000 or so distinct CDR3 sequences in the sample, around half are singletons; the top ten hold 9.7%. The sequencing input was sorted CD4+, CD8+, or CD8+CD57+ T cells (not recorded which) from PBMCs. The source is a human donor with aplastic anemia. The V and J genes are TRBV13 and TRBJ1-4; 7 nucleotides line up with TRBD1. In DNA form, the CDR3 reads TGTGCCAGCAGCTTAGATAGGTGGTCAGGGGGTGAAAAACTGTTTTTT. Amino acids: CASSLDRWSGGEKLFF.